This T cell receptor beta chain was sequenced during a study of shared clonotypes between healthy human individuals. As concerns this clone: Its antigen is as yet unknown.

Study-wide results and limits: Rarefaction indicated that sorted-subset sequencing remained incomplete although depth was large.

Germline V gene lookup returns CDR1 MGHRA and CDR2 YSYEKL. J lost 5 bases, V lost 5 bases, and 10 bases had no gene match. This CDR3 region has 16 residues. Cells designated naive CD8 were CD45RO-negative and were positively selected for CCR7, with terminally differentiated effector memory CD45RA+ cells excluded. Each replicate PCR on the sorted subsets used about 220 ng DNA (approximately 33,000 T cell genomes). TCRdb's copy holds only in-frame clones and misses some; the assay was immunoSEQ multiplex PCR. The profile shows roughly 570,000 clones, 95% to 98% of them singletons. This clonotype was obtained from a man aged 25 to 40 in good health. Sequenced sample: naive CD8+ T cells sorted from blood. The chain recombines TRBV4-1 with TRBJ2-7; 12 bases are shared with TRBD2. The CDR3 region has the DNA TGCGCCAGCAGCAACCTAGCGGGAGGGCCAACCCACGAGCAGTACTTC. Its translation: CASSNLAGGPTHEQYF.